This TCR beta chain was captured by sequencing in a study of regulatory T cells in long-lasting Graves disease. The table lists this clonotype with many counts. Sequencing libraries for TCR beta were prepared with iRepertoire HTBI primers and Arm-PCR of CDR3 regions. From the multiplex PCR reads, TCRdb called clonotypes with MiXCR, one entry per CDR3 protein. The sample carries almost 450,000 distinct CDR3 sequences, less than 20% recorded once. Sample time point: newly diagnosed GD, antithyroid drugs for less than 3 months. Scientists built the TCR library using RNA that was extracted from PBMCs. Another study also made use of these data, one on T cells in Graves' hyperthyroidism and ophthalmopathy.

The clonotype originates from a woman aged 25 to 39 with Graves disease. This sample comprised peripheral blood mononuclear cells (PBMCs), obtained at new diagnosis, from a patient treated with antithyroid drugs.

The CDR3 here is CASSLDISYGYTF. CDR3 coding DNA: TGCGCCAGCAGCTTGGACATATCCTATGGCTACACCTTC. The gene calls are TRBV5-1 and TRBJ1-2; unclear D gene. Germline CDR1 and CDR2: SGHRS and YFSETQ. This CDR3 comprises 13 residues. V lost 0 bases, J lost 4 bases, and 7 bases lay in between.